This passage covers 27 T cell receptor beta chains from one sample sequenced in a study of T cells after yellow fever vaccination. TCRdb processed the 5' RACE reads anew with MiXCR; each CDR3 protein has one entry. The sample records around 140,000 distinct CDR3 sequences, 7.7% being singletons. The sequencing used CD4+ T cells sorted from PBMCs, collected 5 days after the yellow fever booster vaccination. The receptors shown here come from a man younger than 40 who received the YFV17D yellow fever vaccine.

This clonotype came up many times. The rearrangement uses TRBV5-1 and TRBJ1-1; 8 bases fit TRBD1. CDR1 and CDR2 (germline): SGHRS, YFSETQ. CDR3 length equals 16 residues. The trim removed 4 bases at V and 5 bases at J, leaving 13 bases unmatched. CDR3: CASSMGSRGRGTEAFF. CDR3 in DNA: TGCGCCAGCAGCATGGGGAGCAGGGGGCGCGGGACTGAAGCTTTCTTT. Full variable domain (missing parts from reference TRBV5-1 and TRBJ1-1): KAGVTQTPRYLIKTRGQQVTLSCSPISGHRSVSWYQQTPGQGLQFLFEYFSETQRNKGNFPGRFSGRQFSNSRSEMNVSTLELGDSALYLCASSMGSRGRGTEAFFGQGTRLTVV.

The V gene is TRBV18, the J gene TRBJ2-5; TRBD1 aligns across 7 bases. The V and J ends lost 3 bases and 2 bases, in that order; junction bases with no gene match: 6. This CDR3 comprises 15 residues. Germline V gives CDR1 KGHSH, CDR2 LQKENI. The CDR3 DNA follows: TGTGCCAGCTCACCGGGACAGATTCTTCAAGAGACCCAGTACTTC. The encoded protein is CASSPGQILQETQYF. The full variable domain, its missing parts supplied by reference TRBV18 and TRBJ2-5, is NAGVMQNPRHLVRRRGQEARLRCSPMKGHSHVYWYRQLPEEGLKFMVYLQKENIIDESGMPKERFSAEFPKEGPSILRIQQVVRGDSAAYFCASSPGQILQETQYFGPGTRLLVL.

J is TRBJ2-1 and V is TRBV20-1; no reliable D call. Germline lookup yields CDR1 DFQATT and CDR2 SNEGSKA (reference sequence). Trimming shortened V by 5 bases and J by 11 bases, and 22 bases separated the two germline ends. CDR3 length equals 14 residues. The CDR3 reads CSAFQRTTKGKQFF. The CDR3, as DNA: TGCAGTGCTTTTCAGCGAACCACCAAGGGTAAGCAGTTCTTC.

This clonotype was recorded at least ten times. Its ends do not fully match the called genes, so a read error is possible. The chain employs TRBV7-7 and TRBJ2-2, with a weak D call TRBD1 (5 bases). Germline V gives CDR1 SSHAT, CDR2 FNYEAQ (reference sequence). The CDR3 contains 13 residues. As DNA, the CDR3 is TGTGCTAGCAGACAGAACAGGAACGGGGAGCTGTTTTTT. Translation gives CASRQNRNGELFF.

The chain has TRBV19 and TRBJ1-2; no firm D call. This CDR3 contains 11 residues. Germline V lookup: CDR1 LNHDA, CDR2 SQIVND (reference sequence). V was pared by 6 bases and J by 3 bases, with 5 bases between. CDR3 in DNA: TGTGCCAGTAGGAATGACTATGGCTACACCTTC. Its translation: CASRNDYGYTF. The full variable domain, with the rest looked up from reference TRBV19 and TRBJ1-2, is DGGITQSPKYLFRKEGQNVTLSCEQNLNHDAMYWYRQDPGQGLRLIYYSQIVNDFQKGDIAEGYSVSREKKESFPLTVTSAQKNPTAFYLCASRNDYGYTFGSGTRLTVV.

There are many counts of this clonotype. This chain uses TRBV12-3 or TRBV12-4 with TRBJ2-7; D gene uncertain. V was clipped by 3 bases and J by 6 bases, with 9 bases between them. The CDR3 loop spans 12 amino acids. DNA of the CDR3: TGTGCCAGCAGTTTCTGGGGTGGCGAGCAGTACTTC. As protein: CASSFWGGEQYF.

The rearrangement uses TRBV6-5 and TRBJ2-5; no clear D. Trimming took 2 bases from V and 5 from J, leaving 15 bases between them. In germline, CDR1 is MNHEY, CDR2 SVGAGI. The CDR3 is 15 residues long. The CDR3 nucleotides are TGTGCCAGCAGTTACGGTGGGAAACAACAGGAGACCCAGTACTTC. It is translated as CASSYGGKQQETQYF.

In this sample, this clonotype turned up many times. The chain carries TRBV6-1 and TRBJ1-1; TRBD1 agrees at 7 bases. The CDR3 consists of 14 residues. The V gene's germline CDR1 is MNHNS and CDR2 SASEGT. Trimming cost V 6 bases and J 4 bases; bases outside gene matches: 8. CDR3 sequence reads: CASRRGTAITEAFF. CDR3 bases: TGTGCCAGCAGAAGGGGGACAGCGATCACTGAAGCTTTCTTT.

In its sample, this clonotype was seen many times. V is TRBV6-5 and J is TRBJ2-1; tentative D call: TRBD2 (6 bases). The V and J ends lost 2 bases and 6 bases respectively, with 17 bases between them. Germline values: CDR1 MNHEY, CDR2 SVGAGI. CDR3 length equals 16 residues. The CDR3 nucleotides are TGTGCCAGCAGTTACGGTCTATGGGACTCAGCCAATGAGCAGTTCTTC. It encodes CASSYGLWDSANEQFF.

This clonotype was seen ten or more times. The genes are TRBV3-1 and TRBJ2-7; 10 nucleotides align to TRBD1. This CDR3 has 15 residues. The germline V gene encodes CDR1 LGHDT and CDR2 YNNKEL (reference sequence). The trim removed 4 bases at V and 3 bases at J, leaving 6 bases unmatched. CDR3 sequence (DNA): TGTGCCAGCAGCCCCTCGACAGGGGGCGTCTACGAGCAGTACTTC. It codes for CASSPSTGGVYEQYF.

This clonotype was counted many times. The chain employs TRBV11-2 and TRBJ2-5, with 7 bases matching TRBD2. J lost 8 bases, V lost 0 bases, and 9 bases had no gene match. This CDR3 comprises 15 residues. Germline loops: CDR1 SGHAT, CDR2 FQNNGV. The CDR3 nucleotides read TGTGCCAGCAGCTTAGAGCCTAGCGGTCAGAGAACCCAGTACTTC. This encodes CASSLEPSGQRTQYF.

This clonotype was seen many times. This chain joins TRBV7-2 and TRBJ2-5; D call uncertain. Germline CDR1 reads SGHTA; CDR2 reads FQGNSA. Deletions cut 2 bases from V and 5 bases from J, with 3 bases between. This CDR3 is 11 amino acids long. The CDR3 loop is CASSLIETQYF. As DNA, the CDR3 is TGTGCCAGCAGCTTAATCGAGACCCAGTACTTC.

This clonotype was counted at least ten times. The rearrangement uses TRBV18 and TRBJ2-5; D remains unclear. CDR1 and CDR2 (germline): KGHSH, LQKENI. V lost 0 bases to trimming and J lost 4 bases, with 9 bases between them. This CDR3 spans 14 amino acids. The CDR3: CASSPPMGSETQYF. The CDR3, as DNA: TGTGCCAGCTCACCACCGATGGGTTCAGAGACCCAGTACTTC.

This clonotype appeared many times. This chain uses TRBV12-3 or TRBV12-4 with TRBJ2-3; D might be TRBD1 or TRBD2, each matching 5 bases. This CDR3 is built from 14 residues. The ends were cut back, 6 bases at V and 1 base at J, with 11 bases in the middle. CDR3 protein: CASSPLGGTDTQYF. The CDR3 nucleotides are TGTGCCAGCAGCCCCTTGGGGGGCACAGATACGCAGTATTTT.

This clonotype appeared many times. The chain combines TRBV2 with TRBJ2-1; a possible D gene is TRBD2 (6 bases). The CDR3 length is 17 residues. V lost 5 bases and J lost 8, with 25 bases in between. CDR1 and CDR2 (germline): SNHLY, FYNNEI. CDR3 in DNA: TGTGCCAGCAGTAATAGCGGACCACGGTCGGGGGAGTATGAGCAGTTCTTC. Translating it yields CASSNSGPRSGEYEQFF.

This clonotype was observed at least ten times. The V and J genes are TRBV7-2 and TRBJ2-7; D gene unclear. CDR3 size: 15 residues. V shed 1 base and J shed 0 bases, with 10 bases lying between them. Germline CDR1 and CDR2: SGHTA and FQGNSA. CDR3 DNA sequence: TGTGCCAGCAGCTTAGAGGGCCCGAACTCCTACGAGCAGTACTTC. Translating it yields CASSLEGPNSYEQYF.

This clonotype was picked up many times. The rearrangement joins TRBV7-2 to TRBJ2-3; unclear D gene. The CDR3 totals 13 residues. V lost 5 bases to trimming and J lost 5 bases, with 11 bases between them. Looked up from germline, CDR1 is SGHTA and CDR2 is FQGNSA. The CDR3 spells CASSEGPKDTQYF. The CDR3 DNA reads as TGTGCCAGCAGCGAAGGCCCCAAAGATACGCAGTATTTT.

The sample holds many counts of this clonotype. V and J are TRBV28 and TRBJ2-5, with 14 bases aligning to TRBD2. In germline, CDR1 is MDHEN, CDR2 SYDVKM. V lost 5 bases to trimming and J lost 4 bases; unmatched junction nucleotides: 6. The CDR3 runs to 16 residues. CDR3 DNA sequence: TGTGCCAGCAGTCCACCCGGGACTAGCGGGAGAGAGACCCAGTACTTC. Encoded protein: CASSPPGTSGRETQYF. Combining the CDR3 with reference TRBV28 and TRBJ2-5 gives the whole variable domain DVKVTQSSRYLVKRTGEKVFLECVQDMDHENMFWYRQDPGLGLRLIYFSYDVKMKEKGDIPEGYSVSREKKERFSLILESASTNQTSMYLCASSPPGTSGRETQYFGPGTRLLVL.

This clonotype was seen many times. This chain uses TRBV20-1 with TRBJ2-2; 8 nucleotides line up with TRBD2. The CDR3 runs 14 residues. The V segment lost 6 bases and the J segment 5 bases; nucleotides outside the gene matches: 8. The V gene's germline CDR1 is DFQATT and CDR2 SNEGSKA (reference sequence). CDR3 in DNA: TGCAGTGCCACCGGGGGGGAGGTGACCGGGGAGCTGTTTTTT. This gives the protein CSATGGEVTGELFF.

This clonotype was counted ten times or more. V gene TRBV6-5 combines with J gene TRBJ2-3; no reliable D call. Trimming cost V 7 bases and J 2 bases, with 10 bases left between them. The germline V gene encodes CDR1 MNHEY and CDR2 SVGAGI. CDR3 length: 13 residues. CDR3: CASNRVHTDTQYF. Written as DNA, the CDR3 is TGTGCCAGCAACCGGGTCCACACAGATACGCAGTATTTT.

This clonotype was observed many times. V and J are TRBV6-6 and TRBJ2-7; either TRBD1 or TRBD2 may fit D (5 bases each). The length of the CDR3 is 13 residues. The germline gives CDR1 MNHNY, CDR2 SVGAGI (reference sequence). Trimming left V 2 bases short and J 7 bases short, with 12 bases between. The CDR3 region has the DNA TGTGCCAGCAGTTACGGGACCTCCGTTGAGCAGTACTTC. It is translated as CASSYGTSVEQYF.

This clonotype has a count of ten or more. The rearrangement uses TRBV29-1 and TRBJ1-5, with D perhaps TRBD1 (6 bases). Trimming removed 6 bases at V and 2 bases at J, with 8 bases between. The CDR3 sequence is 12 residues long. Germline loops: CDR1 SQVTM, CDR2 ANQGSEA. The DNA for the CDR3 is TGCAGCGTAGGACAGCGCAATCAGCCCCAGCATTTT. Translating it yields CSVGQRNQPQHF.

This clonotype was detected many times. J is TRBJ1-1 and V is TRBV5-1, with D possibly TRBD1 on 5 matching bases. V was trimmed by 0 bases and J by 6 bases, leaving 18 bases between them. The CDR3 is 16 residues long. Germline V gene lookup returns CDR1 SGHRS and CDR2 YFSETQ. CDR3 bases: TGCGCCAGCAGCTTGGATATTGCGGTCGGGGGTGCTGAAGCTTTCTTT. Translating it yields CASSLDIAVGGAEAFF. Based on the CDR3 plus reference TRBV5-1 and TRBJ1-1, the full variable domain is KAGVTQTPRYLIKTRGQQVTLSCSPISGHRSVSWYQQTPGQGLQFLFEYFSETQRNKGNFPGRFSGRQFSNSRSEMNVSTLELGDSALYLCASSLDIAVGGAEAFFGQGTRLTVV.

This clonotype was found a few times. The chain carries TRBV18 and TRBJ1-1; 7 bases are shared with TRBD1. Trimming at V came to 2 bases and at J to 7 bases, leaving 7 bases not matched to a gene. This CDR3 is built from 14 residues. Germline V lookup: CDR1 KGHSH, CDR2 LQKENI. The CDR3 here is CASSPSQGTGEAFF. The DNA of the CDR3 is TGTGCCAGCTCACCATCACAGGGGACCGGTGAAGCTTTCTTT.

The gene calls are TRBV27 and TRBJ2-7, with D perhaps matching TRBD2 (5 bases). V dropped 5 bases and J dropped 6 bases, with 17 bases sitting between them. The CDR3 consists of 14 residues. The V gene's germline CDR1 is MNHEY and CDR2 SMNVEV (reference sequence). For the CDR3, the DNA is TGTGCCAGCAGTGCCAGCGGCTCCCCTAGCGAGCAGTACTTC. Its translation: CASSASGSPSEQYF.

This chain links TRBV29-1 with TRBJ2-3, with D perhaps TRBD2 (5 bases). Trimming removed 6 bases at V and 0 bases at J, with 10 bases between. The CDR3 totals 13 residues. CDR1 and CDR2 (germline): SQVTM, ANQGSEA. The CDR3 nucleotides read TGCAGCGTCCGGGGAGTGAGCACAGATACGCAGTATTTT. Its translation is CSVRGVSTDTQYF.

V and J are TRBV28 and TRBJ2-3, with 10 bases fitting TRBD1. The junction had 7 bases not matched to a gene; V was cut back by 6 bases and J by 4 bases. There are 15 residues in the CDR3. Per germline, CDR1 MDHEN and CDR2 SYDVKM. The CDR3 region is CASRGPGTGADTQYF. The CDR3, as DNA: TGTGCCAGCAGGGGTCCCGGGACAGGGGCAGATACGCAGTATTTT.